One and the same sample provided the 19 T cell receptor beta chains below, sequenced in a study of blood T cell repertoires in COVID-19. Produced via immunoSEQ multiplex PCR; TCRdb's table is partial and in-frame only. This table has over 450,000 clones, about 88% appearing once. Sequenced: peripheral blood. The receptors originated from a woman between 50 and 59 years old with COVID-19, enrolled during active disease.

V gene TRBV28 combines with J gene TRBJ2-3; 8 positions match TRBD2. The CDR3 spans 15 residues. Per germline, CDR1 MDHEN and CDR2 SYDVKM. Trimming cost V 6 bases and J 1 base; bases outside gene matches: 6. The CDR3 DNA sequence: TGTGCCAGCAGCTCCCCCGGGGGGGGCACAGATACGCAGTATTTT. It codes for CASSSPGGGTDTQYF.

The CDR3 DNA is TGTGCCTGCAACAGGGCCCACGAGCAGTACTTC. Translating gives CACNRAHEQYF. The V and J genes are TRBV30 and TRBJ2-7; TRBD1 is a possible D gene (6 bases). Germline CDR1 is GTSNPN and CDR2 is SVGIG (reference sequence). The CDR3 consists of 11 residues. Trimming took off 6 bases at V and 5 bases at J, with 11 bases between the two ends.

The chain is built from TRBV12-3 or TRBV12-4 and TRBJ2-7; the match to TRBD1 covers 7 bases. Unmatched junction bases numbered 7, after V lost 6 bases and J lost 5 bases. This CDR3 is 13 amino acids long. Written as DNA, the CDR3 is TGTGCCAGCAGATCGACAGGGTCCCACGAGCAGTACTTC. This translates into CASRSTGSHEQYF.

The rearrangement joins TRBV7-2 to TRBJ1-2; perhaps TRBD1 as D (6 bases). Looked up from germline, CDR1 is SGHTA and CDR2 is FQGNSA. Trimming pared 2 bases from V and 2 bases from J, leaving 9 bases between. The CDR3 covers 14 residues. This CDR3 reads CASSLLGANYGYTF. The CDR3 nucleotides read TGTGCCAGCAGCTTATTGGGGGCCAACTATGGCTACACCTTC.

This clone was observed once. V usage is TRBV2 and J usage is TRBJ1-1, with TRBD1 matching 11 bases. The junction had 6 bases not matched to a gene; V was cut back by 6 bases and J by 6 bases. Germline V gene data show CDR1 as SNHLY and CDR2 as FYNNEI. The CDR3 has 14 amino acids. The CDR3: CASSRTGGGAEAFF. The CDR3 DNA is TGTGCCAGCAGCCGGACAGGGGGCGGGGCTGAAGCTTTCTTT.

The chain combines TRBV20-1 with TRBJ1-5; 9 nucleotides line up with TRBD1. V trimming: 3 bases; J trimming: 4 bases; junction bases outside the gene matches: 4. This CDR3 has 14 amino acids. Per germline, CDR1 DFQATT and CDR2 SNEGSKA (reference sequence). The CDR3 nucleotides read TGCAGTGCTAGTTACGGGACAGGGAATCAGCCCCAGCATTTT. It specifies CSASYGTGNQPQHF.

The V gene is TRBV14, the J gene TRBJ1-1; 8 positions agree with TRBD1. Trimming removed 5 bases from V and 4 bases from J; junction bases left unmatched: 12. This CDR3 has 16 amino acids. Looked up from germline, CDR1 is SGHDN and CDR2 is FVKESK. The chain's CDR3 is CASSSRSRGLGTEAFF. DNA for the CDR3: TGTGCCAGCAGCTCCCGTAGCAGGGGGCTCGGCACTGAAGCTTTCTTT.

The chain links TRBV30 to TRBJ1-3; D call uncertain. V was trimmed by 4 bases and J by 3 bases, leaving 10 bases between them. CDR3 length: 13 amino acids. Germline CDR1 and CDR2: GTSNPN and SVGIG (reference sequence). The CDR3 DNA is TGTGCCTGGATCCCCGGTGGTGGAAACACCATATATTTT. Amino acid sequence: CAWIPGGGNTIYF. Supplemented by reference TRBV30 and TRBJ1-3, the full variable domain reads SQTIHQWPATLVQPVGSPLSLECTVEGTSNPNLYWYRQAAGRGLQLLFYSVGIGQISSEVPQNLSASRPQDRQFILSSKKLLLSDSGFYLCAWIPGGGNTIYFGEGSWLTVV.

V and J are TRBV25-1 and TRBJ1-4, with TRBD1 identical over 7 bases. The V gene's germline CDR1 is MGHDK and CDR2 SYGVNS. CDR3 length: 14 residues. Trimming took 6 bases from V and 8 from J; bases not matched to a gene: 9. This CDR3 reads CASREGAGKEKLFF. The CDR3 DNA follows: TGTGCCAGCAGAGAGGGGGCAGGGAAGGAAAAACTGTTTTTT.

The V and J genes are TRBV2 and TRBJ1-2; unclear D gene. The CDR3 extends over 14 amino acids. Germline V gene lookup returns CDR1 SNHLY and CDR2 FYNNEI. Trimming took off 10 bases at V and 4 bases at J, with 19 bases between the two ends. The CDR3 spells CATAREGDAYGYTF. In nucleotides, the CDR3 is TGTGCCACCGCTCGGGAGGGAGATGCCTATGGCTACACCTTC.

In this sample, this clone turned up a few times. The gene calls are TRBV7-3 and TRBJ1-6, with D unresolved. The ends were cut back, 1 base at V and 8 bases at J, with 12 bases in the middle. Germline V CDR1 and CDR2: SGHTA, FQGTGA. There are 15 residues in the CDR3. The CDR3 DNA reads TGTGCCAGCAGCTTAAGCCCGGGGATAGATTCACCCCTCCACTTT. Residues: CASSLSPGIDSPLHF.

The rearrangement uses TRBV6-5 and TRBJ2-3; 7 positions match TRBD2. Germline loops: CDR1 MNHEY, CDR2 SVGAGI. V lost 8 bases and J lost 6; bases outside the gene matches: 14. CDR3 length: 15 amino acids. The CDR3 region is CASAMGGGRVDTQYF. The CDR3 DNA reads TGTGCCAGCGCCATGGGTGGAGGGAGGGTCGATACGCAGTATTTT.

CDR3 sequence: CASSQVAVGNQPQHF. The CDR3 coding sequence is TGCGCCAGCAGCCAAGTAGCTGTAGGCAATCAGCCCCAGCATTTT. The rearrangement uses TRBV4-1 and TRBJ1-5; D gene unclear. V was pared by 1 base and J by 2 bases, with 9 bases between. The CDR3 is 15 amino acids. From germline, CDR1 is MGHRA and CDR2 YSYEKL.

CDR3 in amino acids: CASSLYLTPGTGTYEQYF. DNA of the CDR3: TGCGCCAGCAGCCTCTACCTAACCCCCGGGACAGGGACCTACGAGCAGTACTTC. The chain links TRBV5-1 to TRBJ2-7; 9 bases align to TRBD1. The V segment lost 4 bases and the J segment 2 bases; nucleotides outside the gene matches: 16. CDR1 is SGHRS, CDR2 YFSETQ, per germline. The CDR3 is 18 residues long.

This clone was found once. This chain links TRBV2 with TRBJ2-5, with TRBD1 matching over 9 bases. CDR1 SNHLY and CDR2 FYNNEI come from the germline V gene. After removal of 7 bases from V and 4 bases from J, the junction contained 7 bases not matched to a gene. The CDR3 spans 14 residues. CDR3 in DNA: TGTGCCAGCACTAAGGACAGGGGCCGAGAGACCCAGTACTTC. Amino acids: CASTKDRGRETQYF.

The chain links TRBV6-5 to TRBJ1-1; 9 bases are a match to TRBD1. The CDR3 loop spans 14 amino acids. Germline CDR1 MNHEY, CDR2 SVGAGI. V dropped 7 bases and J dropped 7; count of bases not matched to a gene: 10. CDR3 DNA sequence: TGTGCCAGCAACACAGGGGGCTCGCATATTGAAGCTTTCTTT. Translated: CASNTGGSHIEAFF.

The chain recombines TRBV7-9 with TRBJ2-5, with TRBD1 matching 7 bases. The CDR3 consists of 15 residues. V lost 4 bases to trimming and J lost 1 base; unmatched junction nucleotides: 6. The germline V gene encodes CDR1 SEHNR and CDR2 FQNEAQ (reference sequence). In DNA, the CDR3 is TGTGCCAGCAGCTGGGGACAGACCAGCCAAGAGACCCAGTACTTC. Protein product: CASSWGQTSQETQYF.

The V call is TRBV5-5, the J call TRBJ2-3; 7 positions agree with TRBD2. V lost 0 bases and J lost 6; bases outside the gene matches: 4. The length of the CDR3 is 14 residues. Germline V gives CDR1 SGHKS, CDR2 YYEKEE (reference sequence). The CDR3: CASSLVAGDDTQYF. In DNA, the CDR3 is TGTGCCAGCAGCTTGGTGGCGGGGGACGATACGCAGTATTTT.

V gene TRBV19 combines with J gene TRBJ2-7; tentative D call: TRBD1 (5 bases). In germline, CDR1 is LNHDA, CDR2 SQIVND (reference sequence). The CDR3 spans 13 residues. The germline V and J ends were trimmed by 7 bases and 7 bases, with 17 bases remaining between them. The CDR3 sequence: CASKDNPATEQYF. The CDR3 nucleotides read TGTGCCAGTAAGGACAACCCCGCGACGGAGCAGTACTTC.